One T cell receptor beta chain is described in this entry. There is no known antigen for this receptor. Base quality data are lacking; no much larger clone is found one base away. The trim is 0 bases for V and 4 bases for J, with a gap of 18 bases between the germline ends. The CDR3 goes from the cysteine to the phenylalanine over 17 residues. The CDR3 DNA has 51 bases and is translated from base 1. CDR1 and CDR2 (LNHNV, YYDKDF) derive from the germline V gene (reference sequence). Read against the paper, the sample's time point label means: baseline before first vaccination. Vaccinee samples were obtained from the UK trials COV001 and COV002, which included a single-blind randomized controlled phase 2/3 trial of AZD1222 (ChAdOx1 nCoV-19) in healthy adults. For TCRbeta chain sequencing, PBMC samples from trial participants were taken at day 0 and at day 28 after the second dose. The record originates from a study of T cell responses to AZD1222 COVID-19 vaccine (dated by TCRdb to 2020 to 2023). Notes on the research overall: AZD1222 recipients whose second dose came at about 4 weeks and those whose second dose came at about 12 weeks were combined into one group, since spike-specific TCR depth and breadth did not differ between the two schedules. Trial participants were enrolled into age subgroups of 18-55, 56-69 and 70-plus years, which contained 148, 28 and 57 TCR-sequenced participants, respectively. TCR sequencing covered roughly 230 trial participants: about 210 given two doses of AZD1222 and approximately 25 given two doses of MenACWY control vaccine.

The CDR3 regions of human TCRbeta chains were analyzed by immunosequencing. The paper's processing steps were these. TCRs in the repertoires were compared against a reference library of SARS-CoV-2-specific TCRs that had been generated with the MIRA antigen-specificity platform. Breadth was defined as the fraction of unique TCRs that were SARS-CoV-2-associated. Depth was defined as the fraction of total T cells that were SARS-CoV-2-associated. Using the MIRA data, each spike-specific TCR was assigned both to the spike region to which the TCR was reactive and to a CD4 or CD8 class. Log10-transformed breadth and depth values were compared by one-way ANOVA with Sidak's multiple comparisons tests. TCRdb took this table from immuneACCESS and kept in-frame rearrangements with V and J called. Such tables lack part of the clones; where checked against another copy, unresolved V genes explain under half of the gap, and the rest is unexplained. V, J and clone size derive from that table, while D and trimming were established from the DNA sequence. The sample data list roughly 120,000 clones, and 88% of these were observed just once. The leading ten clones occupy approximately 9.6% of the sample.

Findings and caveats that apply to the study as a whole: Participants were mostly white British and included more females than males, and it was suggested by the authors that clonal diversity may have been underestimated. Reportedly, almost half of the unique spike-specific TCRs recognized epitopes lying outside the regions that are mutated in the B.1.351 and B.1.1.7 variants. Spike-specific TCR breadth and depth rose significantly after two AZD1222 doses compared with day 0 and with MenACWY recipients. No day 14 peak-response samples were available, so repertoires were characterized only after the peak T cell response. Only a handful of AZD1222 recipients were SARS-CoV-2 seropositive at baseline, limiting conclusions about previously exposed vaccinees. The vaccine-associated CD4 TCRs covered the entire spike protein, and the dominant responses fell in regions 160-218 and 743-854. In the small 56-69-year group, the increase in depth fell short of significance, most likely because of low power.

The specimen comprised peripheral blood, sampled on day 0 of AZD1222 vaccination. The receptor was derived from an adult in good health. Recombination connected TRBV15 to TRBJ1-2; matching of 5 bases hints at TRBD1 as the D gene. The CDR3 in this case is CATSRDHRTIRPYGYTF. The nucleotide sequence reads TGTGCCACCAGCAGAGATCATAGGACAATACGACCCTATGGCTACACCTTC.